Presented here are 9 T cell receptor beta chains from one specimen sequenced in a study of T cells in women clearing cervical HPV infection. This table comes from immunoSEQ multiplex PCR, and its TCRdb copy is limited to in-frame clones, with some not included. The sample spans about 22,000 clones; the ten largest clones claim approximately 5.4%. The sample consisted of blood buffy coat. These receptors originate from a woman aged 18 to 75 with a cervical HPV16 infection that either progressed to CIN3+ or cleared (not recorded which).

On this clone: Read coverage stops 3 residues before the CDR3 terminus; the germline J gene supplies the remainder. The genes are TRBV7-6 and TRBJ2-5; D ambiguous. With 8 bases removed from V and 1 base from J, the gap between germline ends came to 5 bases. The CDR3 covers 11 residues. The germline gives CDR1 SGHVS, CDR2 FNYEAQ. The CDR3 loop reads CASVSQETQYF. The part of the CDR3 DNA that was read is TGTGCCAGCGTCTCCCAAGAGACC.

Remarks on this clone: The CDR3 end falls 3 residues outside the read, so it is completed with the germline J gene. The chain recombines TRBV4-1 with TRBJ2-1, with unresolved D. This CDR3 contains 13 residues. Germline CDR1 MGHRA, CDR2 YSYEKL. Trimming took 4 bases from V and 3 from J, leaving 7 bases between them. The CDR3 sequence: CASSPSRYNEQFF. The sequenced CDR3 bases are TGCGCCAGCAGCCCCTCTCGCTACAATGAG.

As to this clone: The read is 3 residues too short to cover the CDR3 end, so that end is filled in from the germline J gene. The V gene is TRBV19, the J gene TRBJ2-3; 9 bases line up with TRBD1. Germline V gene data show CDR1 as LNHDA and CDR2 as SQIVND (reference sequence). The CDR3 runs 16 residues. Losses at the gene ends were 0 bases for V and 5 bases for J; bases not matched to a gene: 6. The CDR3 reads CASSIEGQGGGDTQYF. The CDR3 bases that were read are TGTGCCAGTAGTATAGAGGGACAGGGAGGTGGAGATACG.

As for this clone: The observed sequence ends 3 residues before the CDR3 terminus, with the missing tail filled in from the germline J gene. J is TRBJ2-7 and V is TRBV30; no reliable D call. Trimming removed 0 bases from V and 2 bases from J, with 17 bases in between. Germline loops: CDR1 GTSNPN, CDR2 SVGIG (reference sequence). There are 16 residues in the CDR3. Partial CDR3 DNA: TGTGCCTGGAGTGTACCTCCCATATGGGCGCCCTACGAG. This gives the protein CAWSVPPIWAPYE. The CDR3 as a whole reads CAWSVPPIWAPYEQYF.

On this clone itself: Germline and junction disagree at one end, which may indicate a read error. The read terminates 3 residues ahead of where the CDR3 ends, so the germline J gene completes it. Other DNA sequences of this sample code for an identical CDR3. The V gene is TRBV7-6, the J gene TRBJ1-3; TRBD1 matches at 7 bases. In germline, CDR1 is SGHVS, CDR2 FNYEAQ. The CDR3 runs to 15 residues. This CDR3 is CASSAHRGPENTIYF. The CDR3 DNA, read in part, is TGTGCCAGCAGCGCCCACAGGGGTCCAGAAAACACG.

About this clone itself: The read finishes 3 residues shy of the CDR3 end, and the germline J gene is used to complete it. J is TRBJ1-5 and V is TRBV6-1; 7 positions agree with TRBD1. The CDR3 contains 15 residues. Trimming removed 4 bases from V and 9 bases from J; junction bases left unmatched: 12. Germline CDR1 and CDR2: MNHNS and SASEGT. The DNA read from the CDR3 is TGTGCCAGCAGTGGACAGGGTGTAGGGGGAACGCCC. This gives the protein CASSGQGVGGTP. The full-length CDR3 reads as CASSGQGVGGTPQHF.

Of note for this clone: With the read ending 3 residues before the CDR3 end, the germline J gene is used to fill in that end. This chain links TRBV28 with TRBJ2-3; TRBD2 aligns across 9 bases. Germline assignment: CDR1 MDHEN and CDR2 SYDVKM. CDR3 length: 16 amino acids. V was clipped by 5 bases and J by 6 bases; unmatched bases: 12. The DNA read from the CDR3 is TGTGCCAGCAGTCTCCTTACTAGCGGGTCGAGGGATACG. Its protein product is CASSLLTSGSRDT. The CDR3 in full is CASSLLTSGSRDTQYF.

Worth noting for this clone: From the germline J gene comes the end of the CDR3, since the read stops 3 residues before it. The chain is built from TRBV30 and TRBJ2-5; 7 bases are shared with TRBD1. From germline, CDR1 is GTSNPN and CDR2 SVGIG (reference sequence). CDR3 length equals 15 residues. V trimming: 0 bases; J trimming: 5 bases; junction bases outside the gene matches: 9. Here the CDR3 reads CAWSVRRQGVETQYF. Incomplete CDR3 DNA: TGTGCCTGGAGTGTACGCCGACAGGGTGTGGAGACC.

Concerning this clone: The CDR3 is cut off 3 residues early in the read; its end comes from the germline J gene. J is TRBJ1-6 and V is TRBV12-3 or TRBV12-4; 10 bases map to TRBD1. The CDR3 runs 15 residues. The junction had 5 bases not matched to a gene; V was cut back by 3 bases and J by 9 bases. The CDR3 loop is CASSFLGTGVSPLHF. CDR3 DNA (partial): TGTGCCAGCAGTTTTTTGGGGACAGGGGTTTCACCC.